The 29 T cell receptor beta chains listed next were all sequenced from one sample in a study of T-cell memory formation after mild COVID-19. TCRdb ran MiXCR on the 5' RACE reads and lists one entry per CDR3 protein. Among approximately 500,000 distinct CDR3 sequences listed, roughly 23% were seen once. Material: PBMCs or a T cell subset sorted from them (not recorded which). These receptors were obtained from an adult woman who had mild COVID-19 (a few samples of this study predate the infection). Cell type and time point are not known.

CDR3 residues: CATSDFRDTGGNEQFF. In nucleotides, the CDR3 is TGTGCCACCAGTGATTTCCGGGACACCGGGGGCAATGAGCAGTTCTTC. The chain links TRBV24-1 to TRBJ2-1; the D gene could be TRBD1 or TRBD2 (6 bases each). Trimming shortened V by 1 base and J by 6 bases, and 15 bases separated the two germline ends. Germline V CDR1 and CDR2: KGHDR, SFDVKD. The CDR3 loop spans 16 amino acids.

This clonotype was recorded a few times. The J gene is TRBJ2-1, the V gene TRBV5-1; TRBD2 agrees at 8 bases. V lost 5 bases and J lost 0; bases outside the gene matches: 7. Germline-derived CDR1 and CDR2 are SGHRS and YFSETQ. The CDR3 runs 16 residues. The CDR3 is CASSKAGESSYNEQFF. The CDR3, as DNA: TGCGCCAGCAGTAAAGCGGGGGAGAGCTCCTACAATGAGCAGTTCTTC.

The DNA for the CDR3 is TGCAGCGTTGAGACCAGCGGGAGTTGGGGTACGCAGTATTTT. This encodes CSVETSGSWGTQYF. This chain uses TRBV29-1 with TRBJ2-3; 8 bases are shared with TRBD2. From germline, CDR1 is SQVTM and CDR2 ANQGSEA. With 3 bases clipped from V and 8 bases from J, the junction kept 10 bases outside the gene matches. The CDR3 covers 14 residues.

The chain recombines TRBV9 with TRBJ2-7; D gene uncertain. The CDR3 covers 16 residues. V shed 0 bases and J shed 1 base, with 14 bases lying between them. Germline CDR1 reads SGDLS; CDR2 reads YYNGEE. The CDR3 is CASSVGSNVGSYEQYF. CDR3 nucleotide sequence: TGTGCCAGCAGCGTAGGGAGTAATGTGGGGTCCTACGAGCAGTACTTC.

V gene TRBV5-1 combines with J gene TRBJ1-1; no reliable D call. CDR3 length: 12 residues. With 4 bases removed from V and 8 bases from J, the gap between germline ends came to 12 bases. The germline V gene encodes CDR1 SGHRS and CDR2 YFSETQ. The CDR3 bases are TGCGCCAGCAGCCCGGACTGGACGGAAGCTTTCTTT. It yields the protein CASSPDWTEAFF. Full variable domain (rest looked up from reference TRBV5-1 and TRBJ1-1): KAGVTQTPRYLIKTRGQQVTLSCSPISGHRSVSWYQQTPGQGLQFLFEYFSETQRNKGNFPGRFSGRQFSNSRSEMNVSTLELGDSALYLCASSPDWTEAFFGQGTRLTVV.

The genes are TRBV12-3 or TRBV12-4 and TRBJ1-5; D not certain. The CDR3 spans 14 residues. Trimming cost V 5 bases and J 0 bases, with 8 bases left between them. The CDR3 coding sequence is TGTGCCAGCAGTACAGTGAATAGCAATCAGCCCCAGCATTTT. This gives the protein CASSTVNSNQPQHF.

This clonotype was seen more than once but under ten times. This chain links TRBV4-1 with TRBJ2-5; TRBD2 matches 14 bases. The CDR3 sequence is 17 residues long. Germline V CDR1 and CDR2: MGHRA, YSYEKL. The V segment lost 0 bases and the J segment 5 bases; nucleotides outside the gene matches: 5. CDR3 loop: CASSQEGTSGGRETQYF. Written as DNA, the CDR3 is TGCGCCAGCAGCCAAGAAGGGACTAGCGGGGGCCGGGAGACCCAGTACTTC.

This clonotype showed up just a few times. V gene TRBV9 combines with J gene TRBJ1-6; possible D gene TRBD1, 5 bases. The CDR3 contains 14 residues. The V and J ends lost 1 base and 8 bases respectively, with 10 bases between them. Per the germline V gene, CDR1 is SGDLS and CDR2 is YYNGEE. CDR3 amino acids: CASSVRGEDSPLHF. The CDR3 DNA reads TGTGCCAGCAGCGTAAGGGGAGAGGATTCACCCCTCCACTTT.

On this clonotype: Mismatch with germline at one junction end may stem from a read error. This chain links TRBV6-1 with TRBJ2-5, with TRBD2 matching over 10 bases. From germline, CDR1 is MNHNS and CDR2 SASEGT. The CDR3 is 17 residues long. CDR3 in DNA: TGTGCCAGCAGTCAAGCGCTGGCTAGCGGGGGTCAAGAGACCCAGTACTTC. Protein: CASSQALASGGQETQYF.

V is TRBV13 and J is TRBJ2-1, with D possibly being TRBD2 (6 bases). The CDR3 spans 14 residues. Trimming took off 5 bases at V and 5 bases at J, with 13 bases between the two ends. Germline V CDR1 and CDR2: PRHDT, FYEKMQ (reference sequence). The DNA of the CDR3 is TGTGCCAGCAGCCGGCGGGGAGGCAACAATGAGCAGTTCTTC. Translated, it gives CASSRRGGNNEQFF.

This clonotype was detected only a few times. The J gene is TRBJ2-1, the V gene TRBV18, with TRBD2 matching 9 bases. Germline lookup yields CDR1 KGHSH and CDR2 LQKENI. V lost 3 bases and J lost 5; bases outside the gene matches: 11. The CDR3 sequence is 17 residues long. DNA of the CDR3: TGTGCCAGCTCACCGCCTCCGGGACTAGCCCCTAACAATGAGCAGTTCTTC. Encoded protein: CASSPPPGLAPNNEQFF.

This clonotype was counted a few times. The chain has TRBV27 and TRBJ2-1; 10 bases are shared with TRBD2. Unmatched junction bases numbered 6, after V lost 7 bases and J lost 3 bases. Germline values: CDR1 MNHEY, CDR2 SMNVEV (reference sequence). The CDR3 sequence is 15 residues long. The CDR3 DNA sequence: TGTGCCAGCAACCACAGACTAGCGGGCTACAATGAGCAGTTCTTC. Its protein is CASNHRLAGYNEQFF.

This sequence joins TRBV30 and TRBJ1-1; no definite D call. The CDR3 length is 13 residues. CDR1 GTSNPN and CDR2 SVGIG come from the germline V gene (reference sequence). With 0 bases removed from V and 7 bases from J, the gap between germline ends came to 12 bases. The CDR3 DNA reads TGTGCCTGGAGTGTAGCTTCTCGAGATGAAGCTTTCTTT. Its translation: CAWSVASRDEAFF.

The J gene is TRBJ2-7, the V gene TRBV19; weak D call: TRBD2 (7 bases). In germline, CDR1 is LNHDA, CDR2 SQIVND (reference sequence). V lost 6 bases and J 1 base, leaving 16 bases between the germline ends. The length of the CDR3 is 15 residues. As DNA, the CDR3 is TGTGCCAGTAGAGAGTCGGGGGGCGAATCCTACGAGCAGTACTTC. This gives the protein CASRESGGESYEQYF. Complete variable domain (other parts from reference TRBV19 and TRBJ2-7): DGGITQSPKYLFRKEGQNVTLSCEQNLNHDAMYWYRQDPGQGLRLIYYSQIVNDFQKGDIAEGYSVSREKKESFPLTVTSAQKNPTAFYLCASRESGGESYEQYFGPGTRLTVT.

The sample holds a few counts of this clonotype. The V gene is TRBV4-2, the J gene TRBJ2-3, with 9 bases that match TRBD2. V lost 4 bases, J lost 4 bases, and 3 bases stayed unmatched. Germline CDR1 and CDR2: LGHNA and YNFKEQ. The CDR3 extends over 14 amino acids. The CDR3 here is CASSPLAGADTQYF. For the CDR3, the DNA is TGTGCCAGCAGCCCGTTAGCGGGAGCAGATACGCAGTATTTT.

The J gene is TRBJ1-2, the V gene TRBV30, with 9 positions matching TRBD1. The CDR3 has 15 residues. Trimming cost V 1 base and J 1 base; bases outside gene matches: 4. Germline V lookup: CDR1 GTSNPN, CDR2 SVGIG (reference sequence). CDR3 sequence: CAWSAGTGINYGYTF. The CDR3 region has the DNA TGTGCCTGGAGTGCAGGGACAGGGATTAACTATGGCTACACCTTC.

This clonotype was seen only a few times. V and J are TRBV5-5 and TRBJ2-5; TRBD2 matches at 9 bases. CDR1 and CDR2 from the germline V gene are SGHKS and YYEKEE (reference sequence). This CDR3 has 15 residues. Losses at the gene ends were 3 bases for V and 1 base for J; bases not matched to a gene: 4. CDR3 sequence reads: CASSSGTSTQETQYF. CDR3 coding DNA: TGTGCCAGCAGCTCCGGGACTAGCACCCAAGAGACCCAGTACTTC.

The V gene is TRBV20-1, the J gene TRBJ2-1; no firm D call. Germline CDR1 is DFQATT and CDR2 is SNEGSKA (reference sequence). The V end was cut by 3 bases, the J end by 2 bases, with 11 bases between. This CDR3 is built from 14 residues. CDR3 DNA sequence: TGCAGTGCTAGGTGGAATTACGCCTACAATGAGCAGTTCTTC. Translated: CSARWNYAYNEQFF.

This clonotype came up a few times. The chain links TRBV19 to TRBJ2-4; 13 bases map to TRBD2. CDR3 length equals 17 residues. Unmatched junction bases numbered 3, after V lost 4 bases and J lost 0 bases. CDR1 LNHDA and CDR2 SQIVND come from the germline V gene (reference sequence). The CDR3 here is CASSTGLAGIAKNIQYF. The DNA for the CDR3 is TGTGCCAGTAGTACGGGACTAGCGGGAATAGCCAAAAACATTCAGTACTTC.

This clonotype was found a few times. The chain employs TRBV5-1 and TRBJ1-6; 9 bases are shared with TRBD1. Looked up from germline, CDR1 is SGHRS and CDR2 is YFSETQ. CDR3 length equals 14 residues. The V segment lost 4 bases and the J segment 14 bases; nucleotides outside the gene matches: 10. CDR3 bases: TGCGCCAGCAGCCCATACGGACAGGGGAAAGCCCTCCACTTT. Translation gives CASSPYGQGKALHF.

CDR3 in DNA: TGTGCCAGCAGCTTAGCCCCCGGACGGGGCTACACCTTC. The encoded protein is CASSLAPGRGYTF. The chain carries TRBV7-6 and TRBJ1-2; no firm D call. The V gene's germline CDR1 is SGHVS and CDR2 FNYEAQ. V lost 0 bases and J lost 8, with 10 bases in between. The CDR3 consists of 13 residues. The variable domain in full, with the rest retrieved from reference TRBV7-6 and TRBJ1-2, is GAGVSQSPRYKVTKRGQDVALRCDPISGHVSLYWYRQALGQGPEFLTYFNYEAQQDKSGLPNDRFSAERPEGSISTLTIQRTEQRDSAMYRCASSLAPGRGYTFGSGTRLTVV.

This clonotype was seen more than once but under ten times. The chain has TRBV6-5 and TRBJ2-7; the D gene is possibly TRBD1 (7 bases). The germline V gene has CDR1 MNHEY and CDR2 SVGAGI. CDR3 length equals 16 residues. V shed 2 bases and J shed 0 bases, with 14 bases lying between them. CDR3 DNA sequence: TGTGCCAGCAGTTACGAGGAGGGACAGAGCTCCTACGAGCAGTACTTC. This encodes CASSYEEGQSSYEQYF.

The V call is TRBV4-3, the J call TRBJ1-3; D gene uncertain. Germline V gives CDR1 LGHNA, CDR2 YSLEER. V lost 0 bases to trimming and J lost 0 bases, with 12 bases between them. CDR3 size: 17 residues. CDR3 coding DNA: TGCGCCAGCAGCCAAGATGGCGTGGGCATCTCTGGAAACACCATATATTTT. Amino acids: CASSQDGVGISGNTIYF.

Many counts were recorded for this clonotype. The CDR3 bases are TGCGCCAGCAGCTTGGAAGTGGTTGCCGCCAACAATGAGCAGTTCTTC. Translated, it gives CASSLEVVAANNEQFF. The V call is TRBV5-1, the J call TRBJ2-1; the D is unclear. Germline V gene lookup returns CDR1 SGHRS and CDR2 YFSETQ. The length of the CDR3 is 16 residues. V was shortened by 0 bases and J by 5 bases, with 15 bases between the two germline ends. The full variable domain, its missing parts supplied by reference TRBV5-1 and TRBJ2-1, is KAGVTQTPRYLIKTRGQQVTLSCSPISGHRSVSWYQQTPGQGLQFLFEYFSETQRNKGNFPGRFSGRQFSNSRSEMNVSTLELGDSALYLCASSLEVVAANNEQFFGPGTRLTVL.

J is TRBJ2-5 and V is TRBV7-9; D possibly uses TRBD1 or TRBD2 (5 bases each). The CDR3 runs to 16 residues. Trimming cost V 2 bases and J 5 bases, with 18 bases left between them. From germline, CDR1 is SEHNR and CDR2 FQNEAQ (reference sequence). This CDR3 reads CASSLSVRPWGETQYF. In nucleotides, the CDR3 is TGTGCCAGCAGCTTATCGGTCAGGCCCTGGGGGGAGACCCAGTACTTC.

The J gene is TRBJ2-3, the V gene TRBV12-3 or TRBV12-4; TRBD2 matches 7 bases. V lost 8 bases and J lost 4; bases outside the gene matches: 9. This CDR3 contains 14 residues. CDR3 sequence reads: CASFSSGTPDTQYF. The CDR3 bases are TGTGCCAGCTTTTCCAGCGGGACCCCAGATACGCAGTATTTT.

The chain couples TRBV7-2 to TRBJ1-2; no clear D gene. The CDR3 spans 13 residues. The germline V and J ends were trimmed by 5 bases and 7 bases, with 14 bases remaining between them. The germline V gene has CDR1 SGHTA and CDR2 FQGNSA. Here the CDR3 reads CASSHNSGSGYTF. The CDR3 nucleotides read TGTGCCAGCAGCCACAATTCGGGGTCTGGCTACACCTTC.

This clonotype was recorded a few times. CDR3 protein: CASSFSFLGQDYTDTQYF. The DNA for the CDR3 is TGTGCCAGCAGCTTCTCATTTCTGGGACAGGACTACACAGATACGCAGTATTTT. This chain uses TRBV7-8 with TRBJ2-3, with TRBD1 matching 8 bases. CDR1 SGHVS and CDR2 FQNEAQ come from the germline V gene. This CDR3 comprises 18 residues. V trimming: 3 bases; J trimming: 2 bases; junction bases outside the gene matches: 13.

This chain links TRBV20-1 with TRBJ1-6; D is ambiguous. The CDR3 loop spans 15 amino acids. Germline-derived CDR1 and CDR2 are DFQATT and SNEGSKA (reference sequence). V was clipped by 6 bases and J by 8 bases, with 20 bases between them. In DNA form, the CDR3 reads TGCAGTGCCCCCTCCATGGGTCGTGGCGATTCACCCCTCCACTTT. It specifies CSAPSMGRGDSPLHF.